These 32 T cell receptor beta chains were sequenced from one sample in a study of T cell responses to AZD1222 COVID-19 vaccine. This table comes from immunoSEQ multiplex PCR, and its TCRdb copy is limited to in-frame clones, with some not included. The table has 200,000 or so clones, around 87% seen once; the top ten hold 2.5% to 3%. Source: peripheral blood, taken on day 0 of MenACWY control vaccination. These TCRs come from an adult in good health.

The chain carries TRBV7-2 and TRBJ2-3; no definite D call. CDR1 is SGHTA, CDR2 FQGNSA, per germline. The length of the CDR3 is 12 residues. Trimming cost V 4 bases and J 7 bases, with 9 bases left between them. CDR3 nucleotides: TGTGCCAGCAGCTCAAGCCCAAATACGCAGTATTTT. This sequence encodes CASSSSPNTQYF. The complete variable domain, with remaining parts taken from reference TRBV7-2 and TRBJ2-3, reads GAGVSQSPSNKVTEKGKDVELRCDPISGHTALYWYRQSLGQGLEFLIYFQGNSAPDKSGLPSDRFSAERTGGSVSTLTIQRTQQEDSAVYLCASSSSPNTQYFGPGTRLTVL.

This chain links TRBV24-1 with TRBJ2-1; tentative D call: TRBD1 (6 bases). The CDR3 is 16 residues long. From germline, CDR1 is KGHDR and CDR2 SFDVKD. Trimming took 1 base from V and 7 from J, leaving 16 bases between them. The CDR3 DNA follows: TGTGCCACCAGTGATTTAATTAGTACAGGGCTAAATGAGCAGTTCTTC. Translation gives CATSDLISTGLNEQFF.

This clone was seen a single time. The CDR3 region has the DNA TGTGCCAGCAGCTTGAGGACTAGCGGGATCGAGCAGTACTTC. Translated: CASSLRTSGIEQYF. This chain uses TRBV7-6 with TRBJ2-7; 12 bases agree with TRBD2. The germline V gene has CDR1 SGHVS and CDR2 FNYEAQ. This CDR3 spans 14 amino acids. V lost 3 bases to trimming and J lost 6 bases; unmatched junction nucleotides: 3.

This chain uses TRBV29-1 with TRBJ2-3, with D possibly being TRBD1 (6 bases). The CDR3 runs 14 residues. Trimming removed 4 bases at V and 0 bases at J, with 11 bases between. Germline V gene lookup returns CDR1 SQVTM and CDR2 ANQGSEA. As DNA, the CDR3 is TGCAGCGTTGCTCCAGGGACAAGCACAGATACGCAGTATTTT. Protein product: CSVAPGTSTDTQYF.

The J gene is TRBJ2-7, the V gene TRBV6-5, with TRBD2 matching over 9 bases. Trimming took 7 bases from V and 5 from J; bases not matched to a gene: 6. The CDR3 is 13 residues long. Per germline, CDR1 MNHEY and CDR2 SVGAGI. CDR3 sequence: CASKQREVHEQYF. CDR3 bases: TGTGCCAGCAAACAGCGGGAGGTCCACGAGCAGTACTTC.

The chain uses TRBV28 and TRBJ1-5, with 7 bases lining up with TRBD1. Germline-derived CDR1 and CDR2 are MDHEN and SYDVKM. This CDR3 region has 16 residues. V dropped 1 base and J dropped 7; count of bases not matched to a gene: 10. The CDR3 spells CASSLLSGRGRQPQHF. CDR3 in DNA: TGTGCCAGCAGTTTATTAAGCGGGAGGGGGCGCCAGCCCCAGCATTTT.

In regard to this clone: Other DNA sequences in the same sample also yield this CDR3. The chain couples TRBV20-1 to TRBJ2-7; D is uncertain. Germline CDR1 is DFQATT and CDR2 is SNEGSKA (reference sequence). The CDR3 is 11 amino acids. V lost 1 base, J lost 3 bases, and 4 bases lay in between. The CDR3 sequence is CSARGGYEQYF. Here the CDR3 DNA reads TGCAGTGCTAGAGGGGGCTACGAGCAGTACTTC.

The rearrangement uses TRBV11-2 and TRBJ2-3; 10 nucleotides line up with TRBD2. In germline, CDR1 is SGHAT, CDR2 FQNNGV. J lost 5 bases, V lost 5 bases, and 7 bases had no gene match. The CDR3 sequence is 15 residues long. CDR3 coding DNA: TGTGCCAGCAGCCCAGGGGGACTAGCGCTAGATACGCAGTATTTT. Its translation: CASSPGGLALDTQYF.

A single count supports this clone. The chain links TRBV29-1 to TRBJ2-3; 8 bases agree with TRBD2. CDR3 length: 14 amino acids. The germline V gene encodes CDR1 SQVTM and CDR2 ANQGSEA. The V and J ends lost 4 bases and 3 bases, in that order; junction bases with no gene match: 6. CDR3 sequence reads: CSVASGGQTDTQYF. Here the CDR3 DNA reads TGCAGCGTTGCATCGGGAGGGCAGACAGATACGCAGTATTTT.

V is TRBV28 and J is TRBJ2-5; D might be TRBD1 or TRBD2, each matching 5 bases. The CDR3 covers 16 residues. The V end was cut by 3 bases, the J end by 1 base, with 15 bases between. Germline lookup yields CDR1 MDHEN and CDR2 SYDVKM. The CDR3 nucleotides are TGTGCCAGCAGTTTGGTTGGGGACCCCACCCAAGAGACCCAGTACTTC. Translated, it gives CASSLVGDPTQETQYF.

This rearrangement joins TRBV18 to TRBJ1-2; D gene ambiguous. The V and J ends lost 3 bases and 3 bases respectively, with 11 bases between them. Per the germline V gene, CDR1 is KGHSH and CDR2 is LQKENI. The CDR3 length is 14 residues. CDR3 in amino acids: CASSPPSMDYGYTF. As DNA, the CDR3 is TGTGCCAGCTCACCCCCCTCCATGGACTATGGCTACACCTTC.

The chain recombines TRBV6-5 with TRBJ2-7; no reliable D call. The CDR3 length is 14 residues. Trimming left V 5 bases short and J 3 bases short, with 14 bases between. Germline V gene lookup returns CDR1 MNHEY and CDR2 SVGAGI. The CDR3 DNA sequence: TGTGCCAGCAGTCCGTACGGGTCCGTCTACGAGCAGTACTTC. Its protein product is CASSPYGSVYEQYF.

The chain joins TRBV19 to TRBJ1-1; 10 nucleotides match TRBD1. CDR1 LNHDA and CDR2 SQIVND come from the germline V gene (reference sequence). This CDR3 has 15 residues. The J segment lost 5 bases and the V segment lost 7 bases, leaving 10 bases of the junction unmatched. In DNA form, the CDR3 reads TGTGCCAGTACCATTAGGACAGGGGGTAGGACTGAAGCTTTCTTT. Protein: CASTIRTGGRTEAFF.

This chain links TRBV13 with TRBJ2-1, with TRBD1 matching over 9 bases. V lost 0 bases, J lost 1 base, and 4 bases stayed unmatched. The CDR3 has 17 residues. Per germline, CDR1 PRHDT and CDR2 FYEKMQ (reference sequence). The CDR3 loop is CASSLGDRGRSYNEQFF. CDR3 nucleotide sequence: TGTGCCAGCAGCTTAGGGGACAGGGGTCGGTCCTACAATGAGCAGTTCTTC.

The chain couples TRBV25-1 to TRBJ1-4; D call uncertain. The germline V gene encodes CDR1 MGHDK and CDR2 SYGVNS. The CDR3 runs 16 residues. The ends were cut back, 4 bases at V and 3 bases at J, with 15 bases in the middle. The CDR3 DNA is TGTGCCAGCAGTGCACTTAGGGAGGGCCCTAATGAAAAACTGTTTTTT. It yields the protein CASSALREGPNEKLFF.

This clone appeared a few times. V is TRBV7-9 and J is TRBJ2-3; D uncertain. Trimming took 1 base from V and 3 from J, leaving 8 bases between them. This CDR3 has 14 residues. From germline, CDR1 is SEHNR and CDR2 FQNEAQ (reference sequence). DNA of the CDR3: TGTGCCAGCAGCTTAGAAAGTCTAACAGATACGCAGTATTTT. This gives the protein CASSLESLTDTQYF.

The chain joins TRBV5-1 to TRBJ2-7; D possibly corresponds to TRBD2 (6 bases). V gave up 3 bases and J gave up 5 bases, with 15 bases separating them. The CDR3 runs 14 residues. CDR1 and CDR2 (germline): SGHRS, YFSETQ. The CDR3 loop is CASSSSDGSHEQYF. DNA for the CDR3: TGCGCCAGCAGCTCCTCCGACGGGAGCCACGAGCAGTACTTC.

CDR3 sequence reads: CASSQEAGGQPDTQYF. CDR3 coding DNA: TGCGCCAGCAGCCAAGAGGCGGGGGGTCAACCCGATACGCAGTATTTT. The chain employs TRBV4-1 and TRBJ2-3; 8 nucleotides match TRBD2. Germline V CDR1 and CDR2: MGHRA, YSYEKL. V shed 0 bases and J 6 bases; nucleotides not matched to a gene: 8. The CDR3 extends over 16 amino acids.

The chain links TRBV7-8 to TRBJ1-2; D is undetermined. V dropped 5 bases and J dropped 4 bases, with 11 bases sitting between them. CDR1 and CDR2 (germline): SGHVS, FQNEAQ. This CDR3 is built from 13 residues. The CDR3 loop reads CASSRTETYGYTF. Here the CDR3 DNA reads TGTGCCAGCAGCCGCACAGAGACCTATGGCTACACCTTC. The full variable domain, its missing parts supplied by reference TRBV7-8 and TRBJ1-2, is GAGVSQSPRYKVAKRGQDVALRCDPISGHVSLFWYQQALGQGPEFLTYFQNEAQLDKSGLPSDRFFAERPEGSVSTLKIQRTQQEDSAVYLCASSRTETYGYTFGSGTRLTVV.

J is TRBJ2-3 and V is TRBV5-1; D might be TRBD2 (6 bases). The V end lost 2 bases, the J end lost 0 bases, and 13 bases lay between the germline ends. The length of the CDR3 is 16 residues. Looked up from germline, CDR1 is SGHRS and CDR2 is YFSETQ. CDR3 sequence reads: CASSLIAATSTDTQYF. CDR3 sequence (DNA): TGCGCCAGCAGCTTAATAGCGGCAACTAGCACAGATACGCAGTATTTT.

This chain connects TRBV5-6 to TRBJ2-2; no clear D gene. V lost 6 bases, J lost 3 bases, and 9 bases lay in between. The V gene's germline CDR1 is SGHDT and CDR2 YYEEEE. The CDR3 runs to 13 residues. This CDR3 reads CASTNRDTGELFF. In DNA, the CDR3 is TGTGCCAGCACCAATAGGGACACCGGGGAGCTGTTTTTT.

The V and J genes are TRBV15 and TRBJ2-5; 7 bases align to TRBD1. This CDR3 spans 14 amino acids. CDR1 and CDR2 from the germline V gene are LNHNV and YYDKDF (reference sequence). Unmatched junction bases numbered 6, after V lost 6 bases and J lost 2 bases. The CDR3 bases are TGTGCCACCAGGCCAGGGGGTCTGCAAGAGACCCAGTACTTC. Translation: CATRPGGLQETQYF.

This chain connects TRBV4-1 to TRBJ1-1; the D is unclear. CDR3 length equals 15 residues. Deletions cut 0 bases from V and 1 base from J, with 9 bases between. The germline gives CDR1 MGHRA, CDR2 YSYEKL. The CDR3 DNA reads TGCGCCAGCAGCCAAGATGAGGCCGCGAACACTGAAGCTTTCTTT. Encoded protein: CASSQDEAANTEAFF.

This clone has more than one count but fewer than ten. V usage is TRBV5-4 and J usage is TRBJ2-7; maybe TRBD2 (5 bases). The CDR3 runs 11 residues. Germline-derived CDR1 and CDR2 are SGHNT and YYREEE (reference sequence). V shed 3 bases and J shed 4 bases, with 5 bases lying between them. CDR3 sequence (DNA): TGTGCCAGCAGCTCGGGGTACGAGCAGTACTTC. Amino acids: CASSSGYEQYF.

V and J are TRBV7-2 and TRBJ1-2; D unresolved. The CDR3 length is 11 residues. Germline CDR1 and CDR2: SGHTA and FQGNSA. V was pared by 6 bases and J by 7 bases, with 9 bases between. The CDR3 loop is CASSPEAGYTF. CDR3 coding DNA: TGTGCCAGCAGTCCGGAAGCTGGCTACACCTTC.

The rearrangement uses TRBV5-5 and TRBJ1-1; D uncertain. The germline V gene has CDR1 SGHKS and CDR2 YYEKEE (reference sequence). CDR3 length: 14 amino acids. Trimming left V 6 bases short and J 4 bases short, with 16 bases between. The CDR3, as DNA: TGTGCCAGCACGGTCCGGGTTGACGGCACTGAAGCTTTCTTT. Translating gives CASTVRVDGTEAFF.

The genes are TRBV28 and TRBJ1-5, with 7 bases matching TRBD1. The CDR3 is made up of 12 amino acids. V lost 8 bases to trimming and J lost 2 bases; unmatched junction nucleotides: 0. Germline loops: CDR1 MDHEN, CDR2 SYDVKM. This chain's CDR3 is CASQGGNQPQHF. The CDR3 coding sequence is TGTGCCAGCCAGGGGGGCAATCAGCCCCAGCATTTT.

As for this clone: In the same sample, other DNA sequences code for this CDR3. The chain links TRBV30 to TRBJ1-4; D gene uncertain. With 0 bases removed from V and 7 bases from J, the gap between germline ends came to 6 bases. CDR3 length equals 12 residues. Germline assignment: CDR1 GTSNPN and CDR2 SVGIG (reference sequence). The chain's CDR3 is CAWSVRGEKLFF. As DNA, the CDR3 is TGTGCCTGGAGTGTACGGGGTGAAAAACTGTTTTTT.

Turning to this clone: The germline gene is not matched at one end of the junction; a read error may be the cause. J is TRBJ1-2 and V is TRBV18; D ambiguous. Germline loops: CDR1 KGHSH, CDR2 LQKENI. The CDR3 consists of 14 residues. The CDR3 bases are TGTGCCAGCTCACCATTCGAGTATAACTATAGCTACACCTTC. Residues: CASSPFEYNYSYTF.

Regarding this clone: The sample contains more than one DNA sequence encoding this CDR3. The genes are TRBV4-3 and TRBJ2-7, with unresolved D. V lost 0 bases to trimming and J lost 2 bases, with 5 bases between them. The CDR3 runs to 13 residues. CDR1 LGHNA and CDR2 YSLEER come from the germline V gene. The CDR3 sequence: CASSQDRAYEQYF. The DNA of the CDR3 is TGCGCCAGCAGCCAAGATAGGGCCTACGAGCAGTACTTC.

The V gene is TRBV6-5, the J gene TRBJ1-2; D call uncertain. This CDR3 comprises 13 residues. The V gene lost 7 bases and the J gene lost 4 bases, with 13 bases spanning the gap. The germline V gene encodes CDR1 MNHEY and CDR2 SVGAGI. The CDR3 sequence is CASKPLGLYGYTF. CDR3 sequence (DNA): TGTGCCAGCAAACCCCTAGGACTCTATGGCTACACCTTC.

This chain joins TRBV28 and TRBJ2-7; 9 bases match TRBD1. The CDR3 runs to 14 residues. The trim removed 3 bases at V and 5 bases at J, leaving 5 bases unmatched. Germline V gene data show CDR1 as MDHEN and CDR2 as SYDVKM. The chain's CDR3 is CASSFGTGRDEQYF. The CDR3, as DNA: TGTGCCAGCAGTTTTGGGACAGGGAGGGACGAGCAGTACTTC.